This TCR beta chain was sequenced during a study of T cell responses to AZD1222 COVID-19 vaccine. TCRdb keeps only in-frame clones here, not all; method: immunoSEQ multiplex PCR. The repertoire has over 75,000 clones, approximately 83% of them found once; the top ten carry roughly 3.1%. CDR1 and CDR2 (germline): MDHEN, SYDVKM. This CDR3 is built from 17 residues. The V segment lost 4 bases and the J segment 1 base; nucleotides outside the gene matches: 10. Here the sequenced sample was peripheral blood, taken 28 days after the second AZD1222 dose. The sequence derives from an adult who received the AZD1222 COVID-19 vaccine. The chain links TRBV28 to TRBJ1-2, with 9 nucleotides matching TRBD1. CDR3 sequence reads: CASSSSGQGTSNYGYTF. CDR3 sequence (DNA): TGTGCCAGCAGTTCCTCGGGACAGGGAACTAGTAACTATGGCTACACCTTC.